This T cell receptor (beta chain) was captured by sequencing in a study of identical twins. Overall study results and limits: Reduced insertions were recorded for abundant cord blood beta clonotypes, with no such pattern in memory repertoires. Rather than following the same donors, the conclusions depended on cross-sectional statistical analysis.

TCRdb re-analysed the 5' RACE reads in MiXCR, keeping a single row per CDR3 protein. Here the sample spans approximately 590,000 distinct CDR3 sequences, 7.5% to 10% being singletons. A remark on this clonotype: The antigen remains unidentified.

This sample was also put to use in a study of yellow fever vaccine responses in identical twins.

The material sequenced was PBMCs. The receptor was isolated from a woman in her late teens or twenties in good health.

The CDR3 loop reads CASSNIPGGPDQPQHF. CDR3 bases: TGTGCCAGCAGCAACATCCCCGGGGGGCCCGATCAGCCCCAGCATTTT. This rearrangement joins TRBV7-9 to TRBJ1-5; possibly TRBD1 for D (6 bases). The CDR3 spans 16 residues. V lost 5 bases to trimming and J lost 5 bases, with 19 bases between them. Germline V CDR1 and CDR2: SEHNR, FQNEAQ (reference sequence). Full variable domain (outside the CDR3, taken from reference TRBV7-9 and TRBJ1-5): DTGVSQNPRHKITKRGQNVTFRCDPISEHNRLYWYRQTLGQGPEFLTYFQNEAQLEKSRLLSDRFSAERPKGSFSTLEIQRTEQGDSAMYLCASSNIPGGPDQPQHFGDGTRLSIL.